Reported below is one T cell receptor (beta chain). At least ten counts were recorded for this clonotype. The antigen it binds to is not known. Base qualities were left out, and no much larger clone turns up one base away. Libraries came from PCR. This sample was sequenced with an Illumina HiSeq 2500. TCR library preparation used molecular barcoding, with unique molecular identifiers applied to normalize quantification of the TCRbeta repertoire. The public reads were run again by TCRdb, first through fastp at Q25 and then through MiXCR, and only productive beta chains were kept. When rows share a CDR3 protein, they turn into one entry using the most common DNA and genes. Here the sample has about 300,000 distinct CDR3 sequences; roughly 7.8% occur a single time. Approximately 9.1% of the sample comes from the top ten. The treatment or condition label, read with the paper, signifies: allogeneic hematopoietic cell transplantation with graft depleted of TCRalphabeta T cells and CD19 B cells. Transplant recipients were children who received TCRalphabeta/CD19-depleted allogeneic hematopoietic cell grafts.

This sample is part of a study of T-cell reconstitution after alpha-beta-depleted transplantation in children (TCRdb year 2016). Notes on the research overall: Using TCR repertoire profiling, the study quantitatively followed how T-cell immune reconstitution unfolded in children after TCRalphabeta/CD19-depleted allogeneic hematopoietic cell transplantation. Study-level results and caveats: Over the following months the frequencies of hyperexpanded clones went down, and after one year T-cell counts and TCRbeta diversity were mostly credited to newly produced T cells. Apparently early alphabetaT-cell count recovery about two months after transplant reportedly relied on only several hundred rapidly expanded clones derived from non-depleted graft cells. In some patients, the high TCRbeta diversity seen at day 60 was put down to recipient T cells and intrathymic progenitors that had survived conditioning.

This specimen consisted of peripheral blood, obtained 360 days after TCRalphabeta/CD19-depleted stem cell transplant. This receptor was taken from a female patient aged 2-9 years who had a stem cell transplant for Fanconi anemia, so the T cells may come from the graft donor.

The CDR3 loop reads CATSDSGLAETQYF. The nucleotides read TGTGCCACCAGTGATTCTGGACTAGCGGAGACCCAGTACTTC. The rearrangement combines TRBV24-1 with TRBJ2-5; 9 middle bases align to TRBD2. There are 14 amino acids in the CDR3, from cysteine to phenylalanine inclusive. The DNA shown is the 42-base CDR3, in frame from base 1. CDR1 and CDR2 (KGHDR, SFDVKD) derive from the germline V gene. V loses 2 bases at its end and J loses 5 bases; junction bases beyond the gene matches: 2.